This T cell receptor beta chain was recovered during a study of lymphopenia after photon versus proton radiotherapy. The method was immunoSEQ multiplex PCR; TCRdb's version includes in-frame clones alone and lacks a portion of them. Seen here are approximately 21,000 clones, about 85% observed once, and the top ten hold approximately 18%. V shed 4 bases and J shed 7 bases, with 19 bases lying between them. This CDR3 contains 15 residues. The germline gives CDR1 SGHAT, CDR2 FQNNGV. This receptor was identified in a man aged 55 to 70 with pancreatic cancer. The source material was peripheral blood, sampled from a patient treated with photon-based radiotherapy. This chain uses TRBV11-2 with TRBJ1-1; tentatively, D is TRBD1 (6 bases). The CDR3: CASSSSSTGLIEAFF. In DNA form, the CDR3 reads TGTGCCAGCAGCTCCTCATCCACAGGGTTGATTGAAGCTTTCTTT.